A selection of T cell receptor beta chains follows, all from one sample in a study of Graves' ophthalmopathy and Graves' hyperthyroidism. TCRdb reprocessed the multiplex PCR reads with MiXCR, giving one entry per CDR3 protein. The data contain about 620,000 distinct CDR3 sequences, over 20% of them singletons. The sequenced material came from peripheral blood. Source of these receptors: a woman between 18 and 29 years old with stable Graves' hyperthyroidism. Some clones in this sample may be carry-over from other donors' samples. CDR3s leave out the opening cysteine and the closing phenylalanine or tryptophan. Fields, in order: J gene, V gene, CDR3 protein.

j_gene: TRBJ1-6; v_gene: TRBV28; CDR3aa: ASSLRGAGYSPLH
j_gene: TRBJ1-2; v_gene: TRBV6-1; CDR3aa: ASSDTGWTGYT
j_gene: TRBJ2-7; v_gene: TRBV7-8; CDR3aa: ASSLVKGYEQY
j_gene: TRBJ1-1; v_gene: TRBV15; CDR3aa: ATSKINRPNTEAF
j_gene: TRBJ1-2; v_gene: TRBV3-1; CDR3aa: ASSQVKSPYGYT
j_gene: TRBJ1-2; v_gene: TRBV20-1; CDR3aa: SARDLVTTDRADGYT
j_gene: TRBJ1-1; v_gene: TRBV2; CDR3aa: ATGPPGTEAF
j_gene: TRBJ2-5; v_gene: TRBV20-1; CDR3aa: SASWGLAGETQY
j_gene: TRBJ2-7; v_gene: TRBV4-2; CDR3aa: ASSQDLWISGEPYEQY
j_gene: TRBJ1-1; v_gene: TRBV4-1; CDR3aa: ASSQDFSRLTEAF
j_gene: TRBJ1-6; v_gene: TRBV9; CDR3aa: ASSVGTGYNSPLH